Sequencing of this T cell receptor beta chain was carried out in a study of T cells in Graves' hyperthyroidism and ophthalmopathy. Study at large: Prior to any treatment, at the point of initial diagnosis, peripheral blood was collected.

This clonotype occurred many times. What it binds is not known. There are 15 residues in the CDR3. V was clipped by 6 bases and J by 3 bases; unmatched bases: 9. Germline CDR1 is KGHSH and CDR2 is LQKENI. Study-level findings and limits: The model foresaw ophthalmopathy a median roughly 6 months prior to onset. Blood also showed most of the thyroid clonotypes that were expanded above 0.001.

What was amplified from RNA transcripts were TCR beta CDR3 regions. An initial round of RT-PCR targeting the TCR CDR3 relied on the HTBI primer set. MiXCR, run by TCRdb on the multiplex PCR reads, gives a single entry per CDR3 protein. The table lists fewer than 600,000 distinct CDR3 sequences, approximately 14% of them singletons. The TCR comes from a woman aged 40 to 49 with Graves' hyperthyroidism. Sequencing was done on a sample of blood. The gene calls are TRBV18 and TRBJ2-7; 9 positions match TRBD1. The chain's CDR3 is CASSPMGQGGYEQYF. CDR3 coding DNA: TGTGCCAGCTCTCCTATGGGACAGGGTGGCTACGAGCAGTACTTC.